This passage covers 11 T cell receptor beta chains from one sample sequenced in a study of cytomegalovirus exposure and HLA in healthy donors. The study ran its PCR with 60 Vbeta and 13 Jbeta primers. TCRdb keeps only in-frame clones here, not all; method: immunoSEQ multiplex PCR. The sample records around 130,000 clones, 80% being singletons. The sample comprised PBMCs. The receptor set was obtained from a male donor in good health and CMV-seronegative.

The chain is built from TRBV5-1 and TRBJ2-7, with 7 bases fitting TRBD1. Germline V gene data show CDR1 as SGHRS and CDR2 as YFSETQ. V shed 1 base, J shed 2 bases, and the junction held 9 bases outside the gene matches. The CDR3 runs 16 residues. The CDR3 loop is CASSLKTTGTAYEQYF. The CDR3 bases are TGCGCCAGCAGCTTGAAGACCACCGGGACAGCCTACGAGCAGTACTTC.

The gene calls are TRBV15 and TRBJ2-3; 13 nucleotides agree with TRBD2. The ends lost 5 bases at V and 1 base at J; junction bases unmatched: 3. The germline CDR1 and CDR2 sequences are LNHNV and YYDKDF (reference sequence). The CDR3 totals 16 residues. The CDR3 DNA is TGTGCCACCAGCGGGGGGACTAGCGGGGGCACAGATACGCAGTATTTT. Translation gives CATSGGTSGGTDTQYF.

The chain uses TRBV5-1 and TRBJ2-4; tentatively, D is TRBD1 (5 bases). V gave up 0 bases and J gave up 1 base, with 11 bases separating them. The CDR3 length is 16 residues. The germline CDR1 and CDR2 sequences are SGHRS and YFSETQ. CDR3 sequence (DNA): TGCGCCAGCAGCTTGGGGACAAGGCGGGCCAAAAACATTCAGTACTTC. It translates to CASSLGTRRAKNIQYF.

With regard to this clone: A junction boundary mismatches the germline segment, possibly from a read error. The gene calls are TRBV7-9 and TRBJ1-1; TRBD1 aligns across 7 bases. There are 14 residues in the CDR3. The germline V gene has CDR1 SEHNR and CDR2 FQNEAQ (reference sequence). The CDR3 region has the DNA TGTTCCAGCAGCGGCAGGGACAGCTACACTGAAGCTTTCTTT. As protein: CSSSGRDSYTEAFF.

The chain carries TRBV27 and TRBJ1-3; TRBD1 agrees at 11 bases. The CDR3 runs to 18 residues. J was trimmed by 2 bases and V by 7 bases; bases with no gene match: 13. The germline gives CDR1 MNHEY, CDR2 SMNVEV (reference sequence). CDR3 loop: CASILVGQGVPAGNTIYF. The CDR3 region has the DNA TGTGCCAGCATATTAGTGGGACAGGGGGTCCCAGCTGGAAACACCATATATTTT.

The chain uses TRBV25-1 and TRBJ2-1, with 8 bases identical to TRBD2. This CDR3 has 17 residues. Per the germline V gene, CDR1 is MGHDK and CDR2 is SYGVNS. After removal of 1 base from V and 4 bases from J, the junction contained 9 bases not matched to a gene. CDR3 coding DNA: TGTGCCAGCAGTGAATCAGCGGGGACTAGGGGATACAATGAGCAGTTCTTC. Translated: CASSESAGTRGYNEQFF.

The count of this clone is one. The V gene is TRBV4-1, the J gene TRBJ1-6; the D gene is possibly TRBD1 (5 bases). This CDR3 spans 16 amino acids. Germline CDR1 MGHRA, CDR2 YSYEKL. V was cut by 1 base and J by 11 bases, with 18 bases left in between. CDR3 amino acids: CASSQGGGLGGTPLHF. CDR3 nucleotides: TGCGCCAGCAGCCAAGGGGGCGGATTGGGGGGGACACCCCTCCACTTT.

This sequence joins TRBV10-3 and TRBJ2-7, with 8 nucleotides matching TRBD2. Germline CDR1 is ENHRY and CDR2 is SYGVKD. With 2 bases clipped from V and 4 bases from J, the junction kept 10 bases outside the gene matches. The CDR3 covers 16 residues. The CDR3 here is CAISEGLAGGGYEQYF. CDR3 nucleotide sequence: TGTGCCATCAGTGAGGGGCTGGCGGGGGGCGGGTACGAGCAGTACTTC.

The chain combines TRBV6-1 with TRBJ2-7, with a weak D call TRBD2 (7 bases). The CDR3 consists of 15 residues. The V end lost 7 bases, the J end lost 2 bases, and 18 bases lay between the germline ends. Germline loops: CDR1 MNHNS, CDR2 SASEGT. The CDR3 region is CASKRDNLPTYEQYF. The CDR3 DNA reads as TGTGCCAGCAAGCGGGACAACCTTCCAACCTACGAGCAGTACTTC.

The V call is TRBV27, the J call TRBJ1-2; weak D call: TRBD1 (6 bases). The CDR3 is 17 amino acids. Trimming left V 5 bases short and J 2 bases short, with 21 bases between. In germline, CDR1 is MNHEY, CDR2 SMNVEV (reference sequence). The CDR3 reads CASSPISSTGPNYGYTF. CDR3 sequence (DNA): TGTGCCAGCAGTCCAATTTCATCGACAGGACCGAACTATGGCTACACCTTC.

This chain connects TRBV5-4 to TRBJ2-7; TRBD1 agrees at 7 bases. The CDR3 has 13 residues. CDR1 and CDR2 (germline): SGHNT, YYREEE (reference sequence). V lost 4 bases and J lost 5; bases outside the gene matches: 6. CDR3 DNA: TGTGCCAGCAGCACGGACAGGTATGACGAGCAGTACTTC. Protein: CASSTDRYDEQYF.